A single sample gave rise to the 20 T cell receptor beta chains below, sequenced in a study of blood T cell repertoires in COVID-19. Profiling relied on immunoSEQ multiplex PCR, and the TCRdb table lists in-frame clones only, not all of them. The sample has some 100,000 clones, roughly 70% seen once. Sequencing used peripheral blood. The source of these receptors is a man aged 70-80 years with COVID-19, enrolled during active disease.

This chain uses TRBV4-3 with TRBJ1-5; 7 bases fit TRBD1. V gave up 0 bases and J gave up 9 bases; unmatched junction bases: 8. The CDR3 spans 15 residues. Germline V CDR1 and CDR2: LGHNA, YSLEER. The CDR3 DNA reads TGCGCCAGCAGCCAAGAAACAGGGGCGGTGGGGCCCCAGCATTTT. This codes for CASSQETGAVGPQHF.

This clone was seen more than once but under ten times. The chain uses TRBV3-1 (or the pseudogene TRBV3-2) and TRBJ1-3; 8 nucleotides line up with TRBD1. The CDR3 is 14 amino acids. The V segment lost 6 bases and the J segment 10 bases; nucleotides outside the gene matches: 11. The germline CDR1 and CDR2 sequences are LGHDT and YNNKEL (reference sequence). The CDR3 DNA reads as TGTGCCAGCAGGACCGGGACAGGTCCTCAAACCATATATTTT. Protein product: CASRTGTGPQTIYF.

The CDR3 is CASSQRLGLAGETGELFF. The CDR3 DNA follows: TGTGCCAGCAGCCAACGACTGGGACTAGCGGGAGAAACCGGGGAGCTGTTTTTT. This chain uses TRBV7-9 with TRBJ2-2; 14 nucleotides line up with TRBD2. The CDR3 covers 18 residues. V dropped 5 bases and J dropped 5; count of bases not matched to a gene: 10. Germline CDR1 is SEHNR and CDR2 is FQNEAQ (reference sequence).

This clone has just a few counts. This chain joins TRBV28 and TRBJ1-2, with unresolved D. With 3 bases removed from V and 1 base from J, the gap between germline ends came to 12 bases. CDR1 and CDR2 (germline): MDHEN, SYDVKM. This CDR3 contains 15 residues. The CDR3 here is CASSLVSPYNYGYTF. CDR3 nucleotides: TGTGCCAGCAGTTTGGTCAGTCCATATAACTATGGCTACACCTTC.

This clone was recorded a few times. The V gene is TRBV11-3, the J gene TRBJ2-2; D gene uncertain. There are 15 residues in the CDR3. CDR1 SGHNT and CDR2 YENEEA come from the germline V gene. V gave up 0 bases and J gave up 6 bases, with 11 bases separating them. The CDR3 spells CASSLDLMQAGELFF. The DNA of the CDR3 is TGTGCCAGCAGCTTAGACCTCATGCAGGCCGGGGAGCTGTTTTTT.

The genes are TRBV7-2 and TRBJ1-4; tentative D call: TRBD1 (5 bases). Per germline, CDR1 SGHTA and CDR2 FQGNSA. The CDR3 is made up of 14 amino acids. With 1 base removed from V and 8 bases from J, the gap between germline ends came to 11 bases. The CDR3 is CASSLVGGDEKLFF. CDR3 sequence (DNA): TGTGCCAGCAGCTTAGTGGGGGGGGACGAAAAACTGTTTTTT.

J is TRBJ1-1 and V is TRBV6-2 or TRBV6-3; 7 positions match TRBD1. J was trimmed by 5 bases and V by 6 bases; bases with no gene match: 15. Germline V gene lookup returns CDR1 MNHEY and CDR2 SVGEGT. The length of the CDR3 is 16 residues. The CDR3 sequence: CASSRGGEVGLTEAFF. The CDR3 region has the DNA TGTGCCAGCAGCCGAGGGGGCGAGGTCGGTTTGACTGAAGCTTTCTTT.

Only a few counts were recorded for this clone. The rearrangement uses TRBV15 and TRBJ1-6; 7 nucleotides line up with TRBD1. The CDR3 runs 17 residues. Germline-derived CDR1 and CDR2 are LNHNV and YYDKDF (reference sequence). The junction had 9 bases not matched to a gene; V was cut back by 1 base and J by 6 bases. Here the CDR3 reads CATSRGRTGAVNSPLHF. Written as DNA, the CDR3 is TGTGCCACCAGCAGAGGTCGCACAGGGGCAGTTAATTCACCCCTCCACTTT.

The V call is TRBV3-1 (or the pseudogene TRBV3-2), the J call TRBJ2-1, with 8 nucleotides matching TRBD1. The CDR3 consists of 14 residues. CDR1 is LGHDT and CDR2 is YNNKEL in the germline V gene (reference sequence). The V and J ends lost 6 bases and 9 bases, in that order; junction bases with no gene match: 10. Here the CDR3 reads CASRQNRGLGEQFF. CDR3 DNA sequence: TGTGCCAGCAGGCAAAACAGGGGGTTGGGTGAGCAGTTCTTC.

The rearrangement joins TRBV7-3 to TRBJ2-2, with no clear D. The CDR3 has 13 residues. The V end was cut by 1 base, the J end by 5 bases, with 5 bases between. Germline V gives CDR1 SGHTA, CDR2 FQGTGA. The CDR3: CASSLRATGELFF. The CDR3 nucleotides read TGTGCCAGCAGCTTAAGAGCAACCGGGGAGCTGTTTTTT.

The gene calls are TRBV6-5 and TRBJ2-7, with TRBD2 as a possible D gene (6 bases). Deletions cut 7 bases from V and 5 bases from J, with 18 bases between. The germline CDR1 and CDR2 sequences are MNHEY and SVGAGI. The CDR3 totals 14 residues. The CDR3 reads CASNPHPTSNEQYF. DNA of the CDR3: TGTGCCAGCAACCCCCACCCAACTAGCAACGAGCAGTACTTC.

In its sample, this clone was seen once. The chain is built from TRBV5-1 and TRBJ2-1; the match to TRBD2 covers 7 bases. This CDR3 is 18 amino acids long. The ends lost 0 bases at V and 5 bases at J; junction bases unmatched: 14. Germline lookup yields CDR1 SGHRS and CDR2 YFSETQ. The chain's CDR3 is CASSLEFRGWRENNEQFF. CDR3 nucleotide sequence: TGCGCCAGCAGCTTGGAATTCCGCGGTTGGCGGGAGAACAATGAGCAGTTCTTC. Combining the CDR3 with reference TRBV5-1 and TRBJ2-1 gives the whole variable domain KAGVTQTPRYLIKTRGQQVTLSCSPISGHRSVSWYQQTPGQGLQFLFEYFSETQRNKGNFPGRFSGRQFSNSRSEMNVSTLELGDSALYLCASSLEFRGWRENNEQFFGPGTRLTVL.

The chain uses TRBV11-2 and TRBJ2-5; TRBD1 matches at 7 bases. The trim removed 5 bases at V and 4 bases at J, leaving 13 bases unmatched. Germline-derived CDR1 and CDR2 are SGHAT and FQNNGV. This CDR3 has 16 amino acids. CDR3 residues: CASSSLQGLGGETQYF. In DNA form, the CDR3 reads TGTGCCAGCAGCAGCTTACAGGGGTTAGGGGGAGAGACCCAGTACTTC.

This chain uses TRBV20-1 with TRBJ1-2; D gene uncertain. Looked up from germline, CDR1 is DFQATT and CDR2 is SNEGSKA (reference sequence). This CDR3 is built from 11 residues. With 7 bases removed from V and 3 bases from J, the gap between germline ends came to 9 bases. CDR3 protein: CSVGPYYGYTF. DNA for the CDR3: TGCAGTGTTGGGCCTTACTATGGCTACACCTTC.

This clone showed up just a few times. This chain connects TRBV19 to TRBJ2-1; 12 bases map to TRBD2. Germline-derived CDR1 and CDR2 are LNHDA and SQIVND (reference sequence). The CDR3 length is 14 residues. V dropped 7 bases and J dropped 4; count of bases not matched to a gene: 2. The CDR3 protein is CASTLAGGYNEQFF. CDR3 DNA sequence: TGTGCCAGTACCCTAGCGGGAGGGTACAATGAGCAGTTCTTC.

This clone was seen once. The J gene is TRBJ2-1, the V gene TRBV4-2; 12 nucleotides line up with TRBD2. This CDR3 region has 15 residues. V lost 4 bases to trimming and J lost 8 bases; unmatched junction nucleotides: 6. The germline CDR1 and CDR2 sequences are LGHNA and YNFKEQ. The CDR3 nucleotides are TGTGCCAGCAGCCCTTCTAGCGGGAGGGGGCATGAGCAGTTCTTC. Its translation is CASSPSSGRGHEQFF.

The chain uses TRBV9 and TRBJ2-1, with a possible D match to TRBD1 (6 bases). Germline V lookup: CDR1 SGDLS, CDR2 YYNGEE. The CDR3 extends over 18 amino acids. V was trimmed by 5 bases and J by 0 bases, leaving 21 bases between them. In DNA, the CDR3 is TGTGCCAGCAGGGAATCGGACAGCCCCCTAAGCTCCTACAATGAGCAGTTCTTC. Encoded protein: CASRESDSPLSSYNEQFF.

V and J are TRBV2 and TRBJ2-7; TRBD2 agrees at 9 bases. Germline V CDR1 and CDR2: SNHLY, FYNNEI. The junction had 7 bases not matched to a gene; V was cut back by 0 bases and J by 4 bases. CDR3 length: 16 amino acids. CDR3 nucleotides: TGTGCCAGCAGTGAAGCGGGTAGCGGGAGTGGATACGAGCAGTACTTC. Its protein is CASSEAGSGSGYEQYF. The whole variable domain, filled in from reference TRBV2 and TRBJ2-7, reads EPEVTQTPSHQVTQMGQEVILRCVPISNHLYFYWYRQILGQKVEFLVSFYNNEISEKSEIFDDQFSVERPDGSNFTLKIRSTKLEDSAMYFCASSEAGSGSGYEQYFGPGTRLTVT.

The CDR3 sequence is CASSVDSGYSYEQYF. The CDR3 DNA is TGTGCCAGCAGCGTAGATAGCGGGTACTCCTACGAGCAGTACTTC. The rearrangement uses TRBV9 and TRBJ2-7, with 7 bases fitting TRBD2. The germline gives CDR1 SGDLS, CDR2 YYNGEE. This CDR3 is 15 amino acids long. Trimming at V came to 0 bases and at J to 0 bases, leaving 3 bases not matched to a gene. Complete variable domain (other parts from reference TRBV9 and TRBJ2-7): DSGVTQTPKHLITATGQRVTLRCSPRSGDLSVYWYQQSLDQGLQFLIQYYNGEERAKGNILERFSAQQFPDLHSELNLSSLELGDSALYFCASSVDSGYSYEQYFGPGTRLTVT.

The gene calls are TRBV19 and TRBJ2-1; unclear D gene. V lost 3 bases to trimming and J lost 6 bases, with 15 bases between them. The germline V gene has CDR1 LNHDA and CDR2 SQIVND (reference sequence). The CDR3 covers 15 residues. The CDR3 DNA sequence: TGTGCCAGTAGTATTTCTGTACTAATGGGCAATGAGCAGTTCTTC. Translated: CASSISVLMGNEQFF.